Presented here are 5 T cell receptor beta chains from one specimen sequenced in a study of T cell responses to AZD1222 COVID-19 vaccine. Profiled with immunoSEQ multiplex PCR; TCRdb holds only in-frame clones, not every one. The table lists about 140,000 clones, 70% to 90% of them singletons. The sequences come from peripheral blood, collected on day 0 of AZD1222 vaccination. The receptors originated from an adult in good health.

The rearrangement links TRBV2 to TRBJ2-5; the D is unclear. The CDR3 has 13 residues. The V gene's germline CDR1 is SNHLY and CDR2 FYNNEI. Trimming took 5 bases from V and 3 from J, leaving 10 bases between them. Here the CDR3 DNA reads TGTGCCAGCAGTCTCTACAGCGAAGAGACCCAGTACTTC. Its protein is CASSLYSEETQYF.

The chain uses TRBV5-1 and TRBJ1-5; tentatively, D is TRBD1 (5 bases). This CDR3 spans 14 amino acids. The V gene lost 0 bases and the J gene lost 5 bases, with 9 bases spanning the gap. Germline loops: CDR1 SGHRS, CDR2 YFSETQ. CDR3 in amino acids: CASSLGDPDQPQHF. The DNA for the CDR3 is TGCGCCAGCAGCTTGGGGGACCCTGATCAGCCCCAGCATTTT.

This clone was counted a few times. The V and J genes are TRBV27 and TRBJ2-3, with 9 nucleotides matching TRBD1. Per the germline V gene, CDR1 is MNHEY and CDR2 is SMNVEV (reference sequence). The CDR3 is 14 residues long. V was clipped by 5 bases and J by 4 bases; unmatched bases: 4. The CDR3 sequence: CASSRGQGADTQYF. In DNA, the CDR3 is TGTGCCAGCAGTCGGGGACAGGGCGCAGATACGCAGTATTTT.

The rearrangement links TRBV4-1 to TRBJ2-7; D tentatively fits TRBD1 or TRBD2 (5 bases each). CDR1 and CDR2 from the germline V gene are MGHRA and YSYEKL. The length of the CDR3 is 17 residues. Trimming shortened V by 0 bases and J by 5 bases, and 20 bases separated the two germline ends. Here the CDR3 DNA reads TGCGCCAGCAGCCAAGAGCACCCGGGACCCCCTTGGGACGAGCAGTACTTC. The encoded protein is CASSQEHPGPPWDEQYF.

The rearrangement uses TRBV5-1 and TRBJ2-3; TRBD1 agrees at 7 bases. V was clipped by 2 bases and J by 5 bases; unmatched bases: 8. In germline, CDR1 is SGHRS, CDR2 YFSETQ. The CDR3 covers 15 residues. In DNA form, the CDR3 reads TGCGCCAGCAGCTTCTTGACAGGGAGAATAGATACGCAGTATTTT. Its translation is CASSFLTGRIDTQYF.